The sequence of this T cell receptor (beta chain) was determined in a study of OX40 agonist ivuxolimab in advanced cancers. Findings and limits, study-wide: Both CD4+ and CD8+ T cell populations in blood had undergone clonal expansion by week 6 at 0.1 to 3.0 mg/kg. The 0.1-3.0 mg/kg partial responders had among the lowest clonal expansion.

For this clone: Its antigen is not identified.

Sequenced by immunoSEQ multiplex PCR; TCRdb stores in-frame clones only, minus some. Here the sample spans roughly 51,000 clones, approximately 85% being singletons. The material sequenced was CD4+ or CD8+ T cells sorted from blood, taken in a trial of the OX40 agonist ivuxolimab. The receptor was isolated from an adult with an advanced solid tumor such as melanoma, head and neck, liver or kidney cancer.

DNA for the CDR3: TGTGCCAGCAGTCCCGTGGACAGGGACCTCTACGAGCAGTACTTC. The encoded protein is CASSPVDRDLYEQYF. The chain combines TRBV28 with TRBJ2-7; TRBD1 agrees at 8 bases. The CDR3 is 15 amino acids. CDR1 is MDHEN, CDR2 SYDVKM, per germline. V lost 5 bases to trimming and J lost 3 bases; unmatched junction nucleotides: 9.